This T cell receptor (beta chain) was documented in a study of blood T cell repertoires in COVID-19. Across the study: Both acute and convalescent COVID-19 samples were obtained from the United States, Italy and Spain. T cells, B-cell-depleted T cells, or PBMCs provided the cDNA or gDNA that served as material.

Unmatched junction bases numbered 13, after V lost 4 bases and J lost 8 bases. Germline V CDR1 and CDR2: LNHDA, SQIVND (reference sequence). The CDR3 has 15 residues. Study processing details: Estimates of nucleated cell counts were drawn from the amplification of reference gene primers. Some clones are missing from TCRdb's copy, which holds only in-frame ones; the method was immunoSEQ multiplex PCR. V and J calls and clone size are copied from that table; D and trimming were computed from the DNA. Of 250,000 or so clones listed, around nine tenths are singletons. This chain connects TRBV19 to TRBJ1-2; 7 bases map to TRBD1. Sequencing input: peripheral blood. The receptor's source is a man aged 18 to 30 with active or convalescent COVID-19. In DNA, the CDR3 is TGTGCCAGTAGTAACCGGGACAGCCTTCTTTGGGGCTACACCTTC. It translates to CASSNRDSLLWGYTF.